This TCR beta chain was documented in a study of regulatory and conventional T cells in RAG deficiency. The study, taken as a whole, reports: Patient subsets had shorter CDR3s; Omenn Treg-Tconv overlap exceeded 85%. Treg unique TCR beta sequences were 90 to 100-fold fewer in Omenn syndrome and CID/AS patients than controls. Control T-cell subsets had markedly higher Shannon entropy and lower Simpson indices than RAG-deficient patients.

Details on this clone: Its antigen remains unknown.

Profiled with immunoSEQ multiplex PCR; TCRdb holds only in-frame clones, not every one. The repertoire includes around 37,000 clones, about 88% of them detected once, and roughly 15% sits in the top ten. The CDR3 extends over 15 amino acids. The ends were cut back, 7 bases at V and 1 base at J, with 18 bases in the middle. In germline, CDR1 is SGHRS, CDR2 YFSETQ. These data also formed part of another study, on regulatory T cells. This second report adds: Primers: 52 TRBV forward and 13 TRBJ reverse. Regulatory T cells showed the strongest V-J pair restriction and V/J gene skewing among patient repertoires.

This chain links TRBV5-1 with TRBJ2-7; D perhaps matches TRBD1 (6 bases). The clonotype originates from a human donor in good health. The sample was CD8+ T cells sorted from blood. Here the CDR3 reads CASRTGTMRSYEQYF. The CDR3 DNA sequence: TGCGCCAGCCGAACCGGGACAATGAGGTCCTACGAGCAGTACTTC.